The clone carrying this TCR beta chain was detected many times. No donor had other autoimmune disease, uncontrolled infection, pregnancy or lactation. Each diagnosis was determined on the basis of clinical symptoms, serum thyroxine, TRAb, thyroid ultrasound and orbital computed tomography. The CDR3 length is 17 residues. Germline V gene lookup returns CDR1 ENHRY and CDR2 SYGVKD. The trim removed 6 bases at V and 6 bases at J, leaving 14 bases unmatched. This entry comes from a study of Graves' ophthalmopathy and Graves' hyperthyroidism. RNA transcripts yielded amplified TCR beta CDR3 regions. In the first round, RT-PCR was carried out with HTBI primers, and a multiplex PCR formed the second round. Using its own MiXCR run on the multiplex PCR reads, TCRdb lists one record per CDR3 protein. Among roughly 500,000 distinct CDR3 sequences listed, approximately 15% were seen once.

The clonotype originates from a woman in her 30s with Graves' ophthalmopathy. This rearrangement joins TRBV10-3 to TRBJ2-2; the match to TRBD1 covers 9 bases. Sequenced input: blood. The CDR3 protein is CAISEGSGTGSSGELFF. The DNA for the CDR3 is TGTGCCATCAGCGAAGGGAGCGGGACAGGGTCTTCCGGGGAGCTGTTTTTT.